These 25 T cell receptor beta chains share one sample of origin, sequenced in a study of patients and donors after allogeneic stem cell transplantation. TCRdb re-analysed the RT-PCR reads in MiXCR, keeping a single row per CDR3 protein. This sample has some 880,000 distinct CDR3 sequences, with about a sixth found just once. Material for sequencing was blood, either unsorted or a sorted T cell fraction (not recorded which). These receptors all come from a human donor who was either an allogeneic HSCT recipient or a stem cell or donor lymphocyte infusion donor (not recorded which). It is not recorded whose cells these are; they may come from a transplant donor.

This clonotype was picked up a small number of times. V is TRBV4-3 and J is TRBJ2-2; possible D gene TRBD1, 6 bases. Trimming pared 0 bases from V and 6 bases from J, leaving 11 bases between. The CDR3 has 15 amino acids. Germline CDR1 is LGHNA and CDR2 is YSLEER. CDR3 residues: CASSQEGTFAGELFF. The CDR3 nucleotides are TGCGCCAGCAGCCAAGAAGGGACATTCGCCGGGGAGCTGTTTTTT.

The chain combines TRBV19 with TRBJ1-1; D unclear. From germline, CDR1 is LNHDA and CDR2 SQIVND (reference sequence). V shed 8 bases and J shed 1 base, with 8 bases lying between them. This CDR3 is built from 12 residues. As DNA, the CDR3 is TGTGCCAGTCACGGCAGGAACACTGAAGCTTTCTTT. It is translated as CASHGRNTEAFF.

This clonotype occurred a few times. V gene TRBV4-3 combines with J gene TRBJ1-3; maybe TRBD1 (5 bases). The CDR3 spans 16 residues. Germline values: CDR1 LGHNA, CDR2 YSLEER. V shed 4 bases and J shed 0 bases, with 13 bases lying between them. The CDR3 sequence: CASSRNLQASGNTIYF. The CDR3 DNA reads as TGCGCCAGCAGCCGAAACCTACAGGCCTCTGGAAACACCATATATTTT.

This clonotype has at least ten counts. The chain combines TRBV5-1 with TRBJ1-2, with TRBD1 as a possible D gene (6 bases). From germline, CDR1 is SGHRS and CDR2 YFSETQ. V was trimmed by 4 bases and J by 5 bases, leaving 6 bases between them. The CDR3 length is 11 residues. The CDR3 DNA follows: TGCGCCAGCAGCGGACAGTATGGCTACACCTTC. This translates into CASSGQYGYTF.

The chain uses TRBV29-1 and TRBJ2-3, with D possibly matching TRBD2 (6 bases). There are 13 residues in the CDR3. V lost 7 bases, J lost 4 bases, and 15 bases lay in between. Germline V gene sequence: CDR1 SQVTM, CDR2 ANQGSEA. The CDR3, as DNA: TGCAGCGCTGGAGGGGTTCTTTCAGATACGCAGTATTTT. Translation: CSAGGVLSDTQYF.

This clonotype was observed a few times. This chain uses TRBV3-1 with TRBJ2-1, with TRBD2 matching 13 bases. The length of the CDR3 is 15 residues. In germline, CDR1 is LGHDT, CDR2 YNNKEL (reference sequence). Germline trimming cut 4 bases from V and 9 bases from J; bases unmatched to any gene: 6. This chain's CDR3 is CASSPTTSGRREQFF. DNA of the CDR3: TGTGCCAGCAGCCCCACGACTAGCGGGAGGCGTGAGCAGTTCTTC.

The chain carries TRBV20-1 and TRBJ2-4; perhaps TRBD1 as D (6 bases). The CDR3 consists of 14 residues. The germline V gene has CDR1 DFQATT and CDR2 SNEGSKA (reference sequence). Deletions cut 4 bases from V and 0 bases from J, with 10 bases between. The CDR3 is CSATRGLAKNIQYF. The DNA of the CDR3 is TGCAGTGCTACCAGGGGTCTAGCCAAAAACATTCAGTACTTC.

This clonotype has more than one count but fewer than ten. CDR3 bases: TGTGCCAGCAGCCATGGATCAGCTAACACTGAAGCTTTCTTT. It encodes CASSHGSANTEAFF. This rearrangement joins TRBV7-2 to TRBJ1-1, with D unresolved. Trimming removed 5 bases from V and 2 bases from J, with 12 bases in between. CDR1 is SGHTA and CDR2 is FQGNSA in the germline V gene. There are 14 residues in the CDR3.

This rearrangement joins TRBV20-1 to TRBJ1-3, with D perhaps matching TRBD1 (6 bases). Germline V gene lookup returns CDR1 DFQATT and CDR2 SNEGSKA (reference sequence). This CDR3 comprises 17 residues. V was cut by 1 base and J by 0 bases, with 16 bases left in between. In nucleotides, the CDR3 is TGCAGTGCTAGAGCACAGGGTCCCCCTCTCTCTGGAAACACCATATATTTT. It is translated as CSARAQGPPLSGNTIYF.

This sequence joins TRBV20-1 and TRBJ1-6; D gene ambiguous. The CDR3 is 15 residues long. The germline CDR1 and CDR2 sequences are DFQATT and SNEGSKA (reference sequence). The ends were cut back, 5 bases at V and 8 bases at J, with 19 bases in the middle. CDR3: CSAPRLELRDSPLHF. Here the CDR3 DNA reads TGCAGTGCTCCGCGACTTGAGTTAAGAGATTCACCCCTCCACTTT.

This clonotype was counted only a few times. The chain uses TRBV5-1 and TRBJ2-3; 14 bases align to TRBD2. The CDR3 covers 20 residues. V dropped 1 base and J dropped 0; count of bases not matched to a gene: 10. CDR1 and CDR2 from the germline V gene are SGHRS and YFSETQ. The CDR3 loop reads CASSLSRLAGGNVSTDTQYF. The CDR3 coding sequence is TGCGCCAGCAGCTTGTCTAGACTAGCGGGAGGGAACGTAAGCACAGATACGCAGTATTTT. Full variable domain (rest looked up from reference TRBV5-1 and TRBJ2-3): KAGVTQTPRYLIKTRGQQVTLSCSPISGHRSVSWYQQTPGQGLQFLFEYFSETQRNKGNFPGRFSGRQFSNSRSEMNVSTLELGDSALYLCASSLSRLAGGNVSTDTQYFGPGTRLTVL.

The rearrangement links TRBV15 to TRBJ2-7; 11 bases fit TRBD2. The CDR3 is 18 amino acids. Germline loops: CDR1 LNHNV, CDR2 YYDKDF (reference sequence). V lost 3 bases, J lost 2 bases, and 12 bases stayed unmatched. CDR3 in DNA: TGTGCCACCAGCAGGACCCCCCGACTAGCGGGACCTCCCTACGAGCAGTACTTC. Translating it yields CATSRTPRLAGPPYEQYF.

The chain recombines TRBV11-1 with TRBJ1-1, with D maybe TRBD1 (6 bases). The CDR3 loop spans 13 amino acids. V was pared by 1 base and J by 10 bases, with 13 bases between. CDR1 is SGHAT, CDR2 FQDESV, per germline (reference sequence). CDR3 bases: TGTGCCAGCAGCTTAGGGGGGCGAGCGCCAGCTTTCTTT. It yields the protein CASSLGGRAPAFF.

The rearrangement links TRBV9 to TRBJ2-3; perhaps TRBD2 as D (6 bases). The germline V and J ends were trimmed by 4 bases and 0 bases, with 12 bases remaining between them. The germline CDR1 and CDR2 sequences are SGDLS and YYNGEE. CDR3 length: 15 residues. The CDR3, as DNA: TGTGCCAGCAGCTCCCGGACTACCAGCACAGATACGCAGTATTTT. Its protein is CASSSRTTSTDTQYF.

V and J are TRBV30 and TRBJ1-2; 8 bases agree with TRBD1. The V gene end was trimmed by 3 bases and the J gene end by 5 bases; junction bases not matched to a gene: 11. Per the germline V gene, CDR1 is GTSNPN and CDR2 is SVGIG (reference sequence). CDR3 length: 15 amino acids. The CDR3 DNA reads as TGTGCCTGGAGGGATGACAGGGGCGGGAAGTATGGCTACACCTTC. It specifies CAWRDDRGGKYGYTF.

The chain employs TRBV6-1 and TRBJ2-2; TRBD2 aligns across 8 bases. In germline, CDR1 is MNHNS, CDR2 SASEGT. V was pared by 4 bases and J by 1 base, with 11 bases of the junction left unmatched. The CDR3 length is 18 residues. For the CDR3, the DNA is TGTGCCAGCAGTGTTGTTACGGGAGGGCGAAAGAACACCGGGGAGCTGTTTTTT. Translation gives CASSVVTGGRKNTGELFF.

The chain links TRBV11-1 to TRBJ2-6, with D perhaps TRBD2 (5 bases). Germline CDR1 reads SGHAT; CDR2 reads FQDESV (reference sequence). The CDR3 sequence is 20 residues long. Trimming removed 1 base at V and 0 bases at J, with 19 bases between. CDR3 amino acids: CASSLGLRTSTDSGANVLTF. CDR3 coding DNA: TGTGCCAGCAGCTTAGGTTTAAGGACTTCAACTGACTCTGGGGCCAACGTCCTGACTTTC.

This clonotype has only a few counts. V gene TRBV7-8 combines with J gene TRBJ2-2, with D unresolved. The CDR3 consists of 15 residues. V lost 5 bases to trimming and J lost 4 bases, with 14 bases between them. CDR1 SGHVS and CDR2 FQNEAQ come from the germline V gene. DNA for the CDR3: TGTGCCAGCAGCCCCGTGACCTACGCCACCGGGGAGCTGTTTTTT. Its protein product is CASSPVTYATGELFF.

Only a few counts were recorded for this clonotype. The CDR3 DNA reads TGTGCCAGCAGTCCAAAGCGGGGGGGCGATTCCGGGGAGCTGTTTTTT. It encodes CASSPKRGGDSGELFF. The chain uses TRBV6-1 and TRBJ2-2; 10 bases line up with TRBD2. This CDR3 has 16 amino acids. From germline, CDR1 is MNHNS and CDR2 SASEGT. The J segment lost 6 bases and the V segment lost 5 bases, leaving 9 bases of the junction unmatched.

This CDR3 reads CASSFQGSGTGELFF. The CDR3 nucleotides are TGTGCCAGCAGTTTTCAGGGTTCCGGCACCGGGGAGCTGTTTTTT. The gene calls are TRBV12-3 or TRBV12-4 and TRBJ2-2, with D perhaps matching TRBD1 (5 bases). Trimming cost V 3 bases and J 4 bases, with 12 bases left between them. This CDR3 is 15 amino acids long.

This clonotype was found a few times. The chain couples TRBV29-1 to TRBJ2-7; the D gene is possibly TRBD1 (5 bases). V shed 3 bases and J shed 7 bases, with 13 bases lying between them. CDR1 is SQVTM and CDR2 is ANQGSEA in the germline V gene. The CDR3 runs to 12 residues. This chain's CDR3 is CSVEVDKDEQYF. The DNA of the CDR3 is TGCAGCGTTGAGGTGGACAAGGATGAGCAGTACTTC.

The chain recombines TRBV9 with TRBJ2-3; 8 nucleotides agree with TRBD2. The germline gives CDR1 SGDLS, CDR2 YYNGEE. The CDR3 is 16 amino acids. V lost 4 bases and J lost 2; bases outside the gene matches: 9. The CDR3 loop is CASSPAGALSTDTQYF. Here the CDR3 DNA reads TGTGCCAGCAGCCCAGCGGGGGCCCTCTCCACAGATACGCAGTATTTT.

This clonotype was found a few times. The genes are TRBV20-1 and TRBJ2-1, with D unclear. CDR1 and CDR2 from the germline V gene are DFQATT and SNEGSKA (reference sequence). V shed 0 bases and J shed 5 bases, with 8 bases lying between them. The CDR3 length is 13 residues. CDR3 DNA: TGCAGTGCTAGAGAGGCGAGCAACAATGAGCAGTTCTTC. This codes for CSAREASNNEQFF.

About this clonotype: An end of the junction does not agree with germline; a read error may underlie this. V gene TRBV7-3 combines with J gene TRBJ2-1, with 15 bases matching TRBD2. Germline V gene sequence: CDR1 SGHTA, CDR2 FQGTGA. The CDR3 extends over 19 amino acids. The CDR3 DNA reads as TGTGCCAGCAGCCTAACCCCGGGACTAGCGGGGGGTCAATACAATGAGCAGTTCTTC. This encodes CASSLTPGLAGGQYNEQFF.

This clonotype was recorded a few times. This sequence joins TRBV6-1 and TRBJ2-1; D is possibly TRBD1 (5 bases). Deletions cut 2 bases from V and 0 bases from J, with 14 bases between. Germline V lookup: CDR1 MNHNS, CDR2 SASEGT. This CDR3 comprises 17 residues. DNA for the CDR3: TGTGCCAGCAGTGAATGGGGCTGGTCGGCCTCCTACAATGAGCAGTTCTTC. It specifies CASSEWGWSASYNEQFF.